This T cell receptor beta chain was identified during a study of CD8 T cells in Susac syndrome. About the study: Patients with Susac syndrome had blood drawn and were at that point therapy-naive, on corticosteroids, or on intravenous immunoglobulin alone.

Germline V gene lookup returns CDR1 KGHSH and CDR2 LQKENI. The CDR3 is 17 amino acids. Trimming cost V 6 bases and J 0 bases, with 18 bases left between them. Random hexamers were used to reverse transcribe an amount of roughly 0.45 to 1 ug RNA. The TCR beta CDR3 was amplified by immunoSEQ multiplex PCR across 54 Vbeta, 13 Jbeta. TCRdb ran MiXCR on the immunoSEQ multiplex PCR reads and lists one entry per CDR3 protein. This table holds about 80,000 distinct CDR3 sequences, just over 90% found once. TEMRA cells were FACS-enriched, unlike CD8+ and CD4+ T cells, which were negatively isolated. This TCR derives from a human donor with Susac syndrome. Sequenced material: CD4+ T cells from PBMCs. This rearrangement joins TRBV18 to TRBJ2-4; TRBD2 might be the D (5 bases). The CDR3 here is CASSEFGRELAKNIQYF. The CDR3 coding sequence is TGTGCCAGCTCCGAATTCGGAAGGGAGCTAGCCAAAAACATTCAGTACTTC.